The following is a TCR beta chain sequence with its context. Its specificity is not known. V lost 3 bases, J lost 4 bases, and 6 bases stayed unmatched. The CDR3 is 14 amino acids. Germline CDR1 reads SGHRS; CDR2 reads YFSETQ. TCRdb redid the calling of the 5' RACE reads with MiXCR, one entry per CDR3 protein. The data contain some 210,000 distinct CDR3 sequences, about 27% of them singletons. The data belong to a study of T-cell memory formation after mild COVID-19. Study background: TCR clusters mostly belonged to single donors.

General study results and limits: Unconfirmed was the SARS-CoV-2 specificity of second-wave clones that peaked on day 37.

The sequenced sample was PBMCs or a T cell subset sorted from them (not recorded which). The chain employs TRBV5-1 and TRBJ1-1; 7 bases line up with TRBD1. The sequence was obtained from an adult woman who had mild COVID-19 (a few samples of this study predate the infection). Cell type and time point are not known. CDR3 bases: TGCGCCAGCAGCTGGAGACAGGGAACCACTGAAGCTTTCTTT. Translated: CASSWRQGTTEAFF.